This TCR beta chain stems from a study of vaccination and CD4 T cells after COVID-19. On the study more broadly: The convalescents, six males and four females, included two who were Hispanic. Study findings and constraints: Within convalescent individuals, 304 out of 307 vaccine-specific clones proved to be spike mono-reactive.

In the case of this clonotype: Antigen specificity is unknown.

Once obtained from cultured CD4+ T cells, the DNA was sequenced using the Oncomine TCR Beta short-read assay. A single record per CDR3 protein comes from TCRdb applying MiXCR to the PCR reads. This table holds some 14,000 distinct CDR3 sequences, approximately 58% found once. Specified treatment: roughly 11-day PBMC culture with coronavirus spike peptide pools or control peptides (ViraFEST assay). Between the trimmed V and J ends, which lost 2 bases and 6 bases, there was a span of 6 bases. The CDR3 extends over 12 amino acids. CDR1 is KGHSH and CDR2 is LQKENI in the germline V gene. Source material: CD4+ T cells from blood, cultured in vitro. This TCR came from a human donor who had recovered from COVID-19. The chain is built from TRBV18 and TRBJ2-3; D gene ambiguous. The CDR3 here is CASSPNLDTQYF. The CDR3 DNA reads TGTGCCAGCTCACCAAATCTGGATACGCAGTATTTT.